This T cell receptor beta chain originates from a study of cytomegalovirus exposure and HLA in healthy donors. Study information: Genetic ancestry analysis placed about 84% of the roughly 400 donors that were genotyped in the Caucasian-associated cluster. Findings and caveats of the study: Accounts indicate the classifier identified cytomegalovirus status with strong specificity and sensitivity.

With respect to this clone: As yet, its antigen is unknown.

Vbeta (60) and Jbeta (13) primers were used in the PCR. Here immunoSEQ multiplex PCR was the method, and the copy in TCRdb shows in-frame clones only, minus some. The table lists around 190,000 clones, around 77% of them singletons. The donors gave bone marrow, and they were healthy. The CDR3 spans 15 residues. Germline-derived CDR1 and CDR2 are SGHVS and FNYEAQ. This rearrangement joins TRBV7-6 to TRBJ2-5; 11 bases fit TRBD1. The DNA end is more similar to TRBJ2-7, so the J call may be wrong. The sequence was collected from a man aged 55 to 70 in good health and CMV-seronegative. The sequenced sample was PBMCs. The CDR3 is CASSLRDRGTYEQYF. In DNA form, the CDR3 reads TGTGCCAGCAGCTTAAGGGACAGGGGGACCTACGAGCAGTACTTC.